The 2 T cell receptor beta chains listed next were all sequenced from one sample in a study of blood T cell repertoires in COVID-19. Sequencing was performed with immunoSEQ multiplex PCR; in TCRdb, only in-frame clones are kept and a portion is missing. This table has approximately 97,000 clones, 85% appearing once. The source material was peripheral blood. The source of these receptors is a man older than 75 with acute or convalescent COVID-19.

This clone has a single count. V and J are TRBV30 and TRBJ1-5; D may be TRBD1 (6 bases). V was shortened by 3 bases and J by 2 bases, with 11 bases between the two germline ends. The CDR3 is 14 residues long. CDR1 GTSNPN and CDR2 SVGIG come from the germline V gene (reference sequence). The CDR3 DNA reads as TGTGCCTGGAGCTTGAACAGGGGCAATCAGCCCCAGCATTTT. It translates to CAWSLNRGNQPQHF.

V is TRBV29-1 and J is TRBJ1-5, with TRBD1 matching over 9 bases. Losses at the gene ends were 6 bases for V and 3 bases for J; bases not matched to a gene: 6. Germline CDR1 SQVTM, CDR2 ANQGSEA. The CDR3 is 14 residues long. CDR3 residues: CSVETGGYNQPQHF. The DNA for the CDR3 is TGCAGCGTCGAGACAGGGGGTTACAATCAGCCCCAGCATTTT.